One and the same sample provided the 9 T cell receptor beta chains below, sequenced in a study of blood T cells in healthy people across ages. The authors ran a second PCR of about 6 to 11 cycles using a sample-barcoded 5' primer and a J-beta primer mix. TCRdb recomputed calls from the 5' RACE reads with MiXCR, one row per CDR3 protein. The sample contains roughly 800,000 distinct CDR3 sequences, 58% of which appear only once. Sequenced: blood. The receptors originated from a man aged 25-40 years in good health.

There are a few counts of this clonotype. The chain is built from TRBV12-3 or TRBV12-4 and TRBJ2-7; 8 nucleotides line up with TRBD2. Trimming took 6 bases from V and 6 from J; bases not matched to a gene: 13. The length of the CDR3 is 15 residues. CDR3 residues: CASSKAGGGTLEQYF. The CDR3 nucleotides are TGTGCCAGCAGCAAAGCCGGGGGGGGAACCCTCGAGCAGTACTTC.

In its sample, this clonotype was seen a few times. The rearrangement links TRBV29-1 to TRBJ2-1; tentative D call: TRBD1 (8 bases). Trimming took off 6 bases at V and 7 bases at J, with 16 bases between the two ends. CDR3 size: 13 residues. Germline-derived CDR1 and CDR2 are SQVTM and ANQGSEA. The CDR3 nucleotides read TGCAGCGTACCCACAGGGGGGGTAAATGAGCAGTTCTTC. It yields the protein CSVPTGGVNEQFF.

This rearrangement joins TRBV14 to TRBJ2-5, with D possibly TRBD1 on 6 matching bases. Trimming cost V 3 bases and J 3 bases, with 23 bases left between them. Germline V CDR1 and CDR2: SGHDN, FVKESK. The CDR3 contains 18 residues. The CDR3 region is CASSHGRITRTAKETQYF. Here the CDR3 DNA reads TGTGCCAGCAGCCATGGTAGGATCACTCGGACAGCAAAAGAGACCCAGTACTTC.

Here the CDR3 DNA reads TGTGCCAGCAGCTTAAACAGGGATGAGCAGTTCTTC. Its protein is CASSLNRDEQFF. The V call is TRBV7-2, the J call TRBJ2-1; D possibly corresponds to TRBD1 (6 bases). The CDR3 consists of 12 residues. Germline V gene lookup returns CDR1 SGHTA and CDR2 FQGNSA. V lost 2 bases and J lost 8, with 7 bases in between.

The CDR3 DNA follows: TGTGCCACCAGTGACGGGACAGGGAATGGCTACACCTTC. It is translated as CATSDGTGNGYTF. This chain links TRBV24-1 with TRBJ1-2; 9 positions match TRBD1. V lost 4 bases, J lost 6 bases, and 2 bases stayed unmatched. The CDR3 totals 13 residues. CDR1 and CDR2 from the germline V gene are KGHDR and SFDVKD.

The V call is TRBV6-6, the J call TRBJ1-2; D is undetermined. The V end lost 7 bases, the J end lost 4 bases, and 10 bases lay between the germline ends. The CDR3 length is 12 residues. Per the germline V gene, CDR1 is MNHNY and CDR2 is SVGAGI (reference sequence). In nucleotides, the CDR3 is TGTGCCAGCACCCGACTTCTCTATGGCTACACCTTC. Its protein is CASTRLLYGYTF.

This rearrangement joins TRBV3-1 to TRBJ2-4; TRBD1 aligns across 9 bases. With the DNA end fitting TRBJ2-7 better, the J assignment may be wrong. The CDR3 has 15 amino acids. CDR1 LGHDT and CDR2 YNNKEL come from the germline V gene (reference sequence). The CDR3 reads CASSQLGTGIYEQYF. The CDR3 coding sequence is TGTGCCAGCAGCCAACTCGGGACAGGGATCTACGAGCAGTACTTC.

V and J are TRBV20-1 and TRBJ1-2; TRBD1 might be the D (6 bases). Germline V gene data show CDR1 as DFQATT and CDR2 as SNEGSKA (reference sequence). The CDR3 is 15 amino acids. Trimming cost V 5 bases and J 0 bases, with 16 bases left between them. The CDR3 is CSARLPGQSNYGYTF. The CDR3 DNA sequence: TGCAGTGCTCGTCTGCCAGGACAGTCTAACTATGGCTACACCTTC.

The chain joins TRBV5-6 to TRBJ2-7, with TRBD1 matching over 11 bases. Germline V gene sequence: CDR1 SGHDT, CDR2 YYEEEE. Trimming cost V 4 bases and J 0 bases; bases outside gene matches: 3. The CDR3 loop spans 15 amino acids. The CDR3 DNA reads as TGTGCCAGCAGCCGGACAGGGGGCTTCTCCTACGAGCAGTACTTC. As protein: CASSRTGGFSYEQYF.